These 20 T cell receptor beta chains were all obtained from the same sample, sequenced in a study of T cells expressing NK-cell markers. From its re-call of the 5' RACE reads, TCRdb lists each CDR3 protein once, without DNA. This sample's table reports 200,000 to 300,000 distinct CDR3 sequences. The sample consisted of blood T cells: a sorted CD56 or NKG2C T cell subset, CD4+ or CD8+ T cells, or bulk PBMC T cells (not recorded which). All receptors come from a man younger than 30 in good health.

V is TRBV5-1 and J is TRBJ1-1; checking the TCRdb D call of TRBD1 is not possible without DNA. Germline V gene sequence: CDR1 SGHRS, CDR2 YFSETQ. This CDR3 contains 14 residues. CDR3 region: CASSLMGAGTEAFF.

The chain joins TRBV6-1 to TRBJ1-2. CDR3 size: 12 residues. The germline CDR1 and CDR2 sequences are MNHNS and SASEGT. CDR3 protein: CASSESDLGYTF.

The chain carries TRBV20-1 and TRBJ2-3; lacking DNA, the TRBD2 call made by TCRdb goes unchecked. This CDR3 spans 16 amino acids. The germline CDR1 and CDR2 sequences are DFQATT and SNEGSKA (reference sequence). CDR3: CSARRASGDFTDTQYF.

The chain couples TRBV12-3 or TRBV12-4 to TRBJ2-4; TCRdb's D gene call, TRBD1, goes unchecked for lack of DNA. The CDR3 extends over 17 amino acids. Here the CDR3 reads CASSLARGALAKNIQYF.

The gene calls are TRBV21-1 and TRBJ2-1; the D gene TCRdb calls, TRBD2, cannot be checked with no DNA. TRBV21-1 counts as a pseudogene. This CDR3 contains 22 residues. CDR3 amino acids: CASSKRAIETSGTTPSPDEQFF.

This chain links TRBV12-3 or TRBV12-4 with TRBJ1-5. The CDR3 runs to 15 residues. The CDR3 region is CASSLSRTSHQPQHF.

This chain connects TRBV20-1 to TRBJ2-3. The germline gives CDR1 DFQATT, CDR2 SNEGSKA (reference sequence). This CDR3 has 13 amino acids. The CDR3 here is CSAGQLDTDTQYF.

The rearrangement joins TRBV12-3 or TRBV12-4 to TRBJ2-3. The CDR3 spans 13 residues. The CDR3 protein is CASSRTNTDTQYF.

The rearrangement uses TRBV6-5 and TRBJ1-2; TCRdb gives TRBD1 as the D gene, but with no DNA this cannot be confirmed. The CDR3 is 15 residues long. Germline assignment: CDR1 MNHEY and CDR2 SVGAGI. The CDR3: CASSYGTLLGRGYTF.

CDR3 residues: CASSYTGDETQYF. The chain has TRBV6-5 and TRBJ2-5; without DNA, the TCRdb call of TRBD1 cannot be checked. The CDR3 is 13 residues long. Germline V gene data show CDR1 as MNHEY and CDR2 as SVGAGI.

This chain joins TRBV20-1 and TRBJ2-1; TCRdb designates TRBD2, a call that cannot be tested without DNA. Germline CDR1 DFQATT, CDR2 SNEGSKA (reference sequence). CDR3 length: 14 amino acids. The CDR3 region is CSARNSGSTYEQFF.

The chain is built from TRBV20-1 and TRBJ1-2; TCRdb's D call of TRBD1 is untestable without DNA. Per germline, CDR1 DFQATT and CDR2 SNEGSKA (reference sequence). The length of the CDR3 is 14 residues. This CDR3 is CSARDAGQNYGYTF.

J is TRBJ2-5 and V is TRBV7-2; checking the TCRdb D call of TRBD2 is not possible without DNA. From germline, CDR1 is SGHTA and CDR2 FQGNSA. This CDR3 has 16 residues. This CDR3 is CASSLEVAGFQETQYF.

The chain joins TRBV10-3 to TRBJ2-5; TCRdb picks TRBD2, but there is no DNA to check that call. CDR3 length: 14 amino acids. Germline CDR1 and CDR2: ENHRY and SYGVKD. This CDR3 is CAISDEGSQETQYF.

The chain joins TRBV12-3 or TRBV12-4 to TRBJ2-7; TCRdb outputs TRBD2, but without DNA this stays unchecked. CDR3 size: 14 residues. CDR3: CASNSAGPSYEQYF.

CDR3 amino acids: CASSAMGGGETQYF. V is TRBV7-2 and J is TRBJ2-5; TCRdb designates TRBD2, a call that cannot be tested without DNA. Germline CDR1 SGHTA, CDR2 FQGNSA. CDR3 size: 14 residues.

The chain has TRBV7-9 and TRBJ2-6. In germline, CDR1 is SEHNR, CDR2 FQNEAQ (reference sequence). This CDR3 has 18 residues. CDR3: CASSAWTDTQSGANVLTF.

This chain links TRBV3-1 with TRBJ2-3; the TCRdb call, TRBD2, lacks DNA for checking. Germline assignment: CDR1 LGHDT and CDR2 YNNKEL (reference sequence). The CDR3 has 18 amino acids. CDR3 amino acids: CASSQDRGRTSGRTTQYF.

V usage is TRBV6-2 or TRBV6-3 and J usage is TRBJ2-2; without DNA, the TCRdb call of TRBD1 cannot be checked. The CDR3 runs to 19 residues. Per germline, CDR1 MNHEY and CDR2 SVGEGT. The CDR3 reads CASSLSRTGAIKNTGELFF.

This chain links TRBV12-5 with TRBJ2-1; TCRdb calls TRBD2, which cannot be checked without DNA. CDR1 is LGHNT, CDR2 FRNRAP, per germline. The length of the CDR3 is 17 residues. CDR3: CASGLVLGRTSEYEQFF. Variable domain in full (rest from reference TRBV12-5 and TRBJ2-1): DARVTQTPRHKVTEMGQEVTMRCQPILGHNTVFWYRQTMMQGLELLAYFRNRAPLDDSGMPKDRFSAEMPDATLATLKIQPSEPRDSAVYFCASGLVLGRTSEYEQFFGPGTRLTVL.